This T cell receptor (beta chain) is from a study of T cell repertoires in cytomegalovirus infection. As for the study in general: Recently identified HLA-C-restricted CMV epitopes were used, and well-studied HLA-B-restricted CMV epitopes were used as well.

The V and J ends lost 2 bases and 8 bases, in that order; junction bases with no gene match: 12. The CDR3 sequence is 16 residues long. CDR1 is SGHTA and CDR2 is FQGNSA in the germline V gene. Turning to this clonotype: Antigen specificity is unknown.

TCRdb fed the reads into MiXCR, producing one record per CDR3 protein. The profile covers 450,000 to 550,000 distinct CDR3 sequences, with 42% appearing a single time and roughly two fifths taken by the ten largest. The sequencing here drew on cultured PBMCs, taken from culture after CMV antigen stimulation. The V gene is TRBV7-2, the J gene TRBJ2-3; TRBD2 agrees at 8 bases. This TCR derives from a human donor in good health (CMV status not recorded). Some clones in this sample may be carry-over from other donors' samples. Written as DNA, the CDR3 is TGTGCCAGCAGCTTATGGCTCGGGGGGGCTTCGGTTACGCAGTATTTT. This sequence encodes CASSLWLGGASVTQYF.